This T cell receptor beta chain was observed in a study of T cells after posttransplantation cyclophosphamide. This CDR3 contains 16 residues. Trimming stripped 0 bases from V and 1 base from J, with 10 bases between. Germline CDR1 MNHEY, CDR2 SVGAGI. Overall study results and limits: Blood and skin or GI T cell repertoires showed limited TRB overlap. Donor CD8+ memory clones often dominated recipient blood repertoires at later times. TRB clonality was highly associated with recipient CMV seropositivity and reactivation.

For this clone: Its specificity is unknown.

Method: immunoSEQ multiplex PCR; TCRdb's copy keeps in-frame clones and lacks some. The table records 50,000 to 55,000 clones, 86% of them present only once. This TCR came from a man aged 25 to 40 with a blood cancer, CMV-positive, and with a related stem cell donor. What was sequenced was PBMCs. The chain couples TRBV6-5 to TRBJ2-1, with D tentatively TRBD2 (6 bases). CDR3 loop: CASSYSLLASYNEQFF. CDR3 coding DNA: TGTGCCAGCAGTTACTCGCTCCTAGCGTCCTACAATGAGCAGTTCTTC.